The 27 T cell receptor beta chains listed next were all sequenced from one sample in a study of identical twins. TCRdb re-derived calls from the 5' RACE reads in MiXCR, one entry per CDR3 protein. The sample has about 810,000 distinct CDR3 sequences, 9% to 15% seen once. These data were also filed under a second study, of yellow fever vaccine responses in identical twins.

Sequencing used PBMCs. The receptors were gathered from a woman younger than 30 in good health.

This clonotype occurred a few times. The chain employs TRBV12-3 or TRBV12-4 and TRBJ2-1; weak D call: TRBD2 (6 bases). The CDR3 extends over 13 amino acids. CDR3 sequence (DNA): TGTGTGTCCGGGACCTCCCCCGCGGGGGAGCAGTTCTTC. It yields the protein CVSGTSPAGEQFF.

The chain recombines TRBV5-1 with TRBJ1-4, with a possible D match to TRBD1 (6 bases). Trimming took off 3 bases at V and 2 bases at J, with 11 bases between the two ends. CDR1 SGHRS and CDR2 YFSETQ come from the germline V gene. The CDR3 has 15 amino acids. CDR3 in amino acids: CASSWYQGTNEKLFF. DNA for the CDR3: TGCGCCAGCAGCTGGTATCAGGGGACTAATGAAAAACTGTTTTTT.

The J gene is TRBJ2-3, the V gene TRBV2; D unresolved. CDR3 size: 15 residues. Between the trimmed V and J ends, which lost 10 bases and 6 bases, there was a span of 23 bases. Germline-derived CDR1 and CDR2 are SNHLY and FYNNEI. CDR3 DNA sequence: TGTGCCAACAAGAGAGATACCATTGTGCGCGATACGCAGTATTTT. Residues: CANKRDTIVRDTQYF.

This clonotype was seen a few times. The chain employs TRBV15 and TRBJ1-1; no firm D call. This CDR3 has 14 amino acids. Per germline, CDR1 LNHNV and CDR2 YYDKDF (reference sequence). With 5 bases removed from V and 1 base from J, the gap between germline ends came to 11 bases. The CDR3 here is CATSQSDGNTEAFF. For the CDR3, the DNA is TGTGCCACCAGCCAATCCGACGGGAACACTGAAGCTTTCTTT.

This clonotype was observed many times. This rearrangement joins TRBV12-3 or TRBV12-4 to TRBJ2-3; possibly TRBD1 for D (5 bases). V was pared by 4 bases and J by 3 bases, with 8 bases between. The CDR3 extends over 13 amino acids. The CDR3 sequence: CASSSPGTDTQYF. The CDR3 DNA follows: TGTGCCAGCAGTTCCCCAGGGACAGATACGCAGTATTTT.

This clonotype has more than one count but fewer than ten. V gene TRBV18 combines with J gene TRBJ2-1; 12 bases are shared with TRBD2. V lost 0 bases, J lost 1 base, and 7 bases stayed unmatched. The CDR3 contains 19 residues. Germline-derived CDR1 and CDR2 are KGHSH and LQKENI. The CDR3 DNA sequence: TGTGCCAGCTCACCACCGGGACTAGCGGGTTTCATATCCTACAATGAGCAGTTCTTC. This sequence encodes CASSPPGLAGFISYNEQFF.

This sequence joins TRBV7-2 and TRBJ2-1, with 8 bases that match TRBD1. The length of the CDR3 is 17 residues. Trimming took 2 bases from V and 0 from J; bases not matched to a gene: 6. CDR1 is SGHTA, CDR2 FQGNSA, per germline. CDR3 bases: TGTGCCAGCAGCTTATCAGGGGGCTTACACTCCTACAATGAGCAGTTCTTC. Its translation is CASSLSGGLHSYNEQFF.

Only a few counts were recorded for this clonotype. The J gene is TRBJ2-1, the V gene TRBV29-1; the D call may be TRBD1 or TRBD2 (6 bases each). This CDR3 is built from 10 residues. Trimming removed 8 bases at V and 13 bases at J, with 15 bases between. In germline, CDR1 is SQVTM, CDR2 ANQGSEA. The CDR3 region has the DNA TGCAGCTCCGGCGGGACATCACAGTTCTTC. The encoded protein is CSSGGTSQFF.

Only one count was recorded for this clonotype. The CDR3: CATSRVELPTYGYTF. The DNA of the CDR3 is TGTGCCACCAGCAGAGTGGAGTTGCCGACTTATGGCTACACCTTC. The chain employs TRBV15 and TRBJ1-2; no definite D call. Trimming removed 1 base at V and 5 bases at J, with 14 bases between. There are 15 residues in the CDR3. CDR1 is LNHNV, CDR2 YYDKDF, per germline (reference sequence).

This clonotype was seen more than once but under ten times. The chain couples TRBV15 to TRBJ2-7, with D tentatively TRBD1 or TRBD2 (5 bases each). The germline V gene has CDR1 LNHNV and CDR2 YYDKDF (reference sequence). V dropped 0 bases and J dropped 2 bases, with 11 bases sitting between them. CDR3 length: 15 residues. CDR3 coding DNA: TGTGCCACCAGCAGAGATGGGGGTTCCCCCTACGAGCAGTACGTC. It codes for CATSRDGGSPYEQYV.

The chain is built from TRBV5-1 and TRBJ2-1; 10 bases match TRBD2. Trimming at V came to 3 bases and at J to 4 bases, leaving 1 base not matched to a gene. The germline gives CDR1 SGHRS, CDR2 YFSETQ. The CDR3 covers 14 residues. The CDR3 nucleotides are TGCGCCAGCAGCTGGGGACTAGCGTACAATGAGCAGTTCTTC. Encoded protein: CASSWGLAYNEQFF.

This clonotype was recorded at least ten times. V and J are TRBV11-2 and TRBJ2-5, with D possibly called TRBD1 or TRBD2 (5 bases each). The CDR3 extends over 17 amino acids. Germline CDR1 and CDR2: SGHAT and FQNNGV. The V gene lost 3 bases and the J gene lost 1 base, with 18 bases spanning the gap. The CDR3 loop reads CASSFRGVRTSQETQYF. As DNA, the CDR3 is TGTGCCAGCAGCTTTAGAGGGGTGAGGACAAGCCAAGAGACCCAGTACTTC.

The chain carries TRBV7-2 and TRBJ2-1, with D maybe TRBD1 (5 bases). Germline assignment: CDR1 SGHTA and CDR2 FQGNSA. This CDR3 has 14 residues. Between the trimmed V and J ends, which lost 2 bases and 8 bases, there was a span of 13 bases. This CDR3 reads CASSLYSRVDEQFF. The CDR3 coding sequence is TGTGCCAGCAGCTTATATTCCAGGGTTGATGAGCAGTTCTTC.

The chain joins TRBV2 to TRBJ2-1, with 12 bases that match TRBD2. Germline V gene data show CDR1 as SNHLY and CDR2 as FYNNEI. V shed 5 bases, J shed 2 bases, and the junction held 4 bases outside the gene matches. This CDR3 contains 16 residues. CDR3: CASSSTSGSPYNEQFF. For the CDR3, the DNA is TGTGCCAGCAGTTCGACTAGCGGGAGCCCCTACAATGAGCAGTTCTTC.

This clonotype was picked up a small number of times. The V call is TRBV6-5, the J call TRBJ2-4; possibly TRBD1 for D (5 bases). Trimming left V 2 bases short and J 1 base short, with 15 bases between. CDR3 length: 17 amino acids. Per germline, CDR1 MNHEY and CDR2 SVGAGI. CDR3 nucleotides: TGTGCCAGCAGTTACATTGGGGCCGCCGGGGCCAAAAACATTCAGTACTTC. Its protein is CASSYIGAAGAKNIQYF.

This clonotype occurred a few times. The chain recombines TRBV6-5 with TRBJ2-1; a weak D match, TRBD2 (7 bases). The CDR3 contains 15 residues. Germline V CDR1 and CDR2: MNHEY, SVGAGI. The V and J ends lost 0 bases and 10 bases respectively, with 16 bases between them. This CDR3 reads CASSYSSGGLREQFF. The CDR3 DNA is TGTGCCAGCAGTTACTCGTCGGGGGGCCTACGAGAGCAGTTCTTC.

The chain is built from TRBV7-9 and TRBJ1-1; D gene uncertain. CDR1 SEHNR and CDR2 FQNEAQ come from the germline V gene (reference sequence). The CDR3 is 14 amino acids. Between the trimmed V and J ends, which lost 3 bases and 1 base, there was a span of 9 bases. DNA of the CDR3: TGTGCCAGCAGCTTCTGGCAGACGAACACTGAAGCTTTCTTT. Translating it yields CASSFWQTNTEAFF.

This clonotype was counted a few times. The rearrangement links TRBV7-9 to TRBJ2-7; TRBD1 matches 8 bases. From germline, CDR1 is SEHNR and CDR2 FQNEAQ (reference sequence). V lost 4 bases to trimming and J lost 1 base; unmatched junction nucleotides: 6. This CDR3 contains 15 residues. The CDR3 loop reads CASSSPTGVSYEQYF. CDR3 coding DNA: TGTGCCAGCAGCTCACCGACAGGGGTATCCTACGAGCAGTACTTC.

There are a few counts of this clonotype. V usage is TRBV12-3 or TRBV12-4 and J usage is TRBJ2-5; 7 bases agree with TRBD1. With V trimmed by 0 bases and J by 1 base, 8 bases remained unmatched. CDR3 length: 17 amino acids. The CDR3 nucleotides are TGTGCCAGCAGTTTAGCGCAATCGGGACAGCCCCAAGAGACCCAGTACTTC. Translating it yields CASSLAQSGQPQETQYF.

This clonotype was seen at least ten times. The chain has TRBV11-2 and TRBJ2-5; D not resolved. The CDR3 extends over 13 amino acids. V was trimmed by 1 base and J by 4 bases, leaving 7 bases between them. Germline assignment: CDR1 SGHAT and CDR2 FQNNGV. The CDR3 region has the DNA TGTGCCAGCAGCTTAGTATCGGGAGAGACCCAGTACTTC. Amino acid sequence: CASSLVSGETQYF.

This clonotype has only a few counts. The CDR3 region has the DNA TGTGCCATCCGTAGGGACAAATACAATGAGCAGTTCTTC. Protein product: CAIRRDKYNEQFF. The gene calls are TRBV10-3 and TRBJ2-1; D possibly corresponds to TRBD1 (6 bases). The V end lost 8 bases, the J end lost 4 bases, and 12 bases lay between the germline ends. CDR1 ENHRY and CDR2 SYGVKD come from the germline V gene. The CDR3 contains 13 residues.

This clonotype occurred a few times. The chain recombines TRBV6-1 with TRBJ2-3; 11 nucleotides line up with TRBD2. This CDR3 has 14 amino acids. Looked up from germline, CDR1 is MNHNS and CDR2 is SASEGT. V gave up 3 bases and J gave up 4 bases; unmatched junction bases: 0. CDR3 region: CASSDSGRADTQYF. CDR3 sequence (DNA): TGTGCCAGCAGTGATAGCGGGAGGGCAGATACGCAGTATTTT.

The gene calls are TRBV28 and TRBJ2-3; the match to TRBD2 covers 7 bases. Germline CDR1 MDHEN, CDR2 SYDVKM. This CDR3 is built from 16 residues. Trimming took 7 bases from V and 1 from J; bases not matched to a gene: 11. The CDR3 DNA is TGTGCCAGCAAAAGGAGGGAGGGCCGTCGCACAGATACGCAGTATTTT. Protein product: CASKRREGRRTDTQYF.

The chain employs TRBV6-2 or TRBV6-3 and TRBJ2-7, with D possibly matching TRBD2 (5 bases). This CDR3 has 13 amino acids. With 8 bases removed from V and 0 bases from J, the gap between germline ends came to 11 bases. Germline V gene lookup returns CDR1 MNHEY and CDR2 SVGEGT. CDR3 region: CASRTRSSYEQYV. The CDR3 region has the DNA TGTGCCAGCCGGACTCGCAGCTCCTACGAGCAGTACGTC.

The chain recombines TRBV28 with TRBJ2-1; 7 bases match TRBD2. In germline, CDR1 is MDHEN, CDR2 SYDVKM. The CDR3 is made up of 12 amino acids. The junction had 1 base not matched to a gene; V was cut back by 11 bases and J by 0 bases. This CDR3 reads CAAGVSYNEQFF. CDR3 coding DNA: TGTGCCGCGGGGGTCTCCTACAATGAGCAGTTCTTC.

This clonotype showed up just a few times. This chain links TRBV5-1 with TRBJ2-5, with D perhaps assigned TRBD1 or TRBD2 (5 bases each). Trimming removed 5 bases at V and 2 bases at J, with 22 bases between. CDR1 is SGHRS, CDR2 YFSETQ, per germline. This CDR3 is built from 17 residues. DNA for the CDR3: TGCGCCAGCAGGAGCGGAATCAGCAGGGAACGGCAAGAGACCCAGTACTTC. Its translation: CASRSGISRERQETQYF.

The chain recombines TRBV5-1 with TRBJ1-2, with 9 bases aligning to TRBD1. CDR3 size: 17 residues. Trimming took 5 bases from V and 4 from J; bases not matched to a gene: 15. The germline V gene encodes CDR1 SGHRS and CDR2 YFSETQ. The CDR3 DNA reads as TGCGCCAGCAGACTGGGGACAGGGATAAGAATGATCTATGGCTACACCTTC. Protein sequence: CASRLGTGIRMIYGYTF.